One sample yielded the 29 T cell receptor beta chains listed below, sequenced in a study of shared clonotypes between healthy human individuals (dated by TCRdb to 2020 to 2022). Libraries were made using the immunoSEQ multiplex PCR assay. Drawn from immuneACCESS, this table holds only the in-frame rearrangements with V and J called that TCRdb kept. Clones are partly lost; checked studies trace under half to an unresolved V gene and leave the rest unexplained. In this sample the table shows under 2,000,000 clones, approximately 95% of which occur a single time. The biggest ten clones account for more than 0.9% of the sample. CD8 naive samples consisted of CD45RO-negative cells that were positively selected for CCR7, yielding a CD45RA+CCR7+ population without TemRA cells. The sequenced sample was naive CD8+ T cells sorted from blood. The cell subset or site label of this sample denotes: CD45RA+CCR7+. All receptors come from a man younger than 35 in good health.

The chain has TRBV27 and TRBJ2-7, with TRBD1 identical over 8 bases. The germline V gene encodes CDR1 MNHEY and CDR2 SMNVEV (reference sequence). With 2 bases clipped from V and 6 bases from J, the junction kept 6 bases outside the gene matches. The CDR3 consists of 14 residues. This chain's CDR3 is CASSLRGDRTEQYF. The CDR3 DNA is TGTGCCAGCAGTTTAAGGGGGGACAGGACCGAGCAGTACTTC.

The chain couples TRBV2 to TRBJ2-2, with TRBD2 identical over 14 bases. The germline V gene has CDR1 SNHLY and CDR2 FYNNEI. V was clipped by 8 bases and J by 3 bases; unmatched bases: 5. This CDR3 has 16 residues. CDR3 DNA sequence: TGTGCCAGCGCGGGACTAGCGGGAGTTTACACCGGGGAGCTGTTTTTT. The encoded protein is CASAGLAGVYTGELFF.

This clone was found a few times. The chain recombines TRBV9 with TRBJ1-1; D not certain. The V gene's germline CDR1 is SGDLS and CDR2 YYNGEE. The length of the CDR3 is 13 residues. The V and J ends lost 0 bases and 7 bases respectively, with 10 bases between them. Written as DNA, the CDR3 is TGTGCCAGCAGCGTAGGCACGGACCGTGAAGCTTTCTTT. This translates into CASSVGTDREAFF.

This chain joins TRBV4-3 and TRBJ2-5; 8 positions match TRBD1. The V gene end was trimmed by 4 bases and the J gene end by 2 bases; junction bases not matched to a gene: 6. The CDR3 contains 15 residues. CDR1 is LGHNA and CDR2 is YSLEER in the germline V gene. In DNA form, the CDR3 reads TGCGCCAGCAGCCGTGGGACAGGAGGGCAAGAGACCCAGTACTTC. It yields the protein CASSRGTGGQETQYF.

The J gene is TRBJ2-7, the V gene TRBV30; D possibly corresponds to TRBD2 (8 bases). V lost 5 bases and J lost 6, with 23 bases in between. The CDR3 consists of 15 residues. Germline loops: CDR1 GTSNPN, CDR2 SVGIG (reference sequence). The CDR3 region has the DNA TGTGCCTGGTATTTACAGGGGACTAGTATTCGCGAGCAGTACTTC. Its protein product is CAWYLQGTSIREQYF. The whole variable domain, remainder taken from reference TRBV30 and TRBJ2-7, is SQTIHQWPATLVQPVGSPLSLECTVEGTSNPNLYWYRQAAGRGLQLLFYSVGIGQISSEVPQNLSASRPQDRQFILSSKKLLLSDSGFYLCAWYLQGTSIREQYFGPGTRLTVT.

The CDR3 protein is CASLTGANVLTF. The CDR3 coding sequence is TGTGCCAGCCTCACTGGGGCCAACGTCCTGACTTTC. The V gene is TRBV6-5, the J gene TRBJ2-6; D call uncertain. V was cut by 8 bases and J by 2 bases, with 4 bases left in between. The CDR3 is 12 amino acids. Germline CDR1 and CDR2: MNHEY and SVGAGI.

For this clone: The same CDR3 is also encoded by other DNA sequences in this sample. The genes are TRBV11-2 and TRBJ2-7; D call uncertain. Trimming took 5 bases from V and 0 from J, leaving 8 bases between them. Germline lookup yields CDR1 SGHAT and CDR2 FQNNGV. This CDR3 comprises 13 residues. CDR3 amino acids: CASSSSLSYEQYF. The DNA of the CDR3 is TGTGCCAGCAGCAGTAGCCTCTCCTACGAGCAGTACTTC.

The chain uses TRBV5-6 and TRBJ2-1; 7 bases agree with TRBD2. Germline assignment: CDR1 SGHDT and CDR2 YYEEEE. J was trimmed by 8 bases and V by 7 bases; bases with no gene match: 9. This CDR3 has 13 amino acids. CDR3 region: CASWGGEPDEQFF. CDR3 nucleotides: TGTGCCAGCTGGGGGGGAGAGCCCGATGAGCAGTTCTTC.

This clone has a single count. The chain is built from TRBV7-2 and TRBJ2-5; possibly TRBD2 for D (5 bases). With 5 bases removed from V and 5 bases from J, the gap between germline ends came to 12 bases. Germline assignment: CDR1 SGHTA and CDR2 FQGNSA. The CDR3 is 13 residues long. The CDR3 coding sequence is TGTGCCAGCAGCCAACTAGTCCGGGAGACCCAGTACTTC. Translated: CASSQLVRETQYF.

The chain couples TRBV10-2 to TRBJ2-5, with 12 bases matching TRBD2. CDR3 length: 16 residues. The trim removed 3 bases at V and 4 bases at J, leaving 6 bases unmatched. Germline V gives CDR1 WSHSY, CDR2 SAAADI. CDR3 loop: CASSETGLAGRETQYF. Here the CDR3 DNA reads TGCGCCAGCAGTGAAACTGGACTAGCGGGAAGAGAGACCCAGTACTTC.

The chain employs TRBV6-1 and TRBJ2-7; D unresolved. In germline, CDR1 is MNHNS, CDR2 SASEGT. Trimming removed 3 bases at V and 3 bases at J, with 18 bases between. The CDR3 contains 16 residues. The CDR3 sequence is CASSELIGKHHYEQYF. DNA for the CDR3: TGTGCCAGCAGTGAGTTGATAGGGAAACACCACTACGAGCAGTACTTC.

This clone was seen a handful of times. Other DNA sequences within the sample encode an identical CDR3. This chain links TRBV9 with TRBJ1-2; D gene ambiguous. Germline V lookup: CDR1 SGDLS, CDR2 YYNGEE. V lost 0 bases to trimming and J lost 4 bases, with 10 bases between them. CDR3 size: 14 residues. This CDR3 is CASSVGGGLYGYTF. The CDR3 coding sequence is TGTGCCAGCAGCGTAGGCGGAGGACTCTATGGCTACACCTTC.

A remark on this clone: Other nucleotide sequences in the sample specify the same CDR3. This rearrangement joins TRBV6-5 to TRBJ2-7; 9 positions match TRBD1. CDR3 length equals 13 residues. Germline loops: CDR1 MNHEY, CDR2 SVGAGI. The trim removed 4 bases at V and 5 bases at J, leaving 3 bases unmatched. The CDR3 DNA reads as TGTGCCAGCAGTTCGGGGACAGGGAACGAGCAGTACTTC. Amino acid sequence: CASSSGTGNEQYF.

This clone was detected only once. This sequence joins TRBV19 and TRBJ2-1; no firm D call. Trimming took off 7 bases at V and 7 bases at J, with 14 bases between the two ends. The germline CDR1 and CDR2 sequences are LNHDA and SQIVND (reference sequence). The CDR3 loop spans 13 amino acids. The CDR3 DNA reads TGTGCCAGTACCGACGCAGTTCAGAATGAGCAGTTCTTC. Protein sequence: CASTDAVQNEQFF. Full variable domain (remainder filled in from reference TRBV19 and TRBJ2-1): DGGITQSPKYLFRKEGQNVTLSCEQNLNHDAMYWYRQDPGQGLRLIYYSQIVNDFQKGDIAEGYSVSREKKESFPLTVTSAQKNPTAFYLCASTDAVQNEQFFGPGTRLTVL.

The CDR3 nucleotides read TGTGCCAGCAGCGTAGCTGTGAGACTAGCGGACAATGAGCAGTTCTTC. Protein product: CASSVAVRLADNEQFF. V and J are TRBV9 and TRBJ2-1; 9 bases map to TRBD2. This CDR3 spans 16 amino acids. Germline CDR1 and CDR2: SGDLS and YYNGEE. Unmatched junction bases numbered 6, after V lost 0 bases and J lost 5 bases.

This chain connects TRBV5-1 to TRBJ2-7; a weak D match, TRBD1 (5 bases). CDR1 is SGHRS and CDR2 is YFSETQ in the germline V gene. Deletions cut 0 bases from V and 2 bases from J, with 9 bases between. The CDR3 is 14 amino acids. The CDR3 sequence: CASSLVGLTYEQYF. In DNA form, the CDR3 reads TGCGCCAGCAGCTTGGTGGGGCTAACCTACGAGCAGTACTTC.

The V call is TRBV5-6, the J call TRBJ2-7, with TRBD1 identical over 9 bases. V was clipped by 6 bases and J by 5 bases; unmatched bases: 9. CDR3 size: 14 residues. CDR1 and CDR2 from the germline V gene are SGHDT and YYEEEE. CDR3 nucleotides: TGTGCCAGCAACCCGGGACAGGGTTTCGACGAGCAGTACTTC. Translated: CASNPGQGFDEQYF. The full variable domain, completed using reference TRBV5-6 and TRBJ2-7, is DAGVTQSPTHLIKTRGQQVTLRCSPKSGHDTVSWYQQALGQGPQFIFQYYEEEERQRGNFPDRFSGHQFPNYSSELNVNALLLGDSALYLCASNPGQGFDEQYFGPGTRLTVT.

The chain joins TRBV19 to TRBJ1-2; 9 nucleotides align to TRBD1. The CDR3 has 14 amino acids. The V gene's germline CDR1 is LNHDA and CDR2 SQIVND (reference sequence). V lost 9 bases, J lost 2 bases, and 7 bases stayed unmatched. The CDR3 loop reads CASDRTGVNYGYTF. CDR3 DNA sequence: TGTGCCAGCGACCGGACAGGGGTGAACTATGGCTACACCTTC.

V usage is TRBV4-1 and J usage is TRBJ2-7; TRBD1 matches 9 bases. CDR1 MGHRA and CDR2 YSYEKL come from the germline V gene. With V trimmed by 0 bases and J by 0 bases, 6 bases remained unmatched. The CDR3 has 17 residues. In nucleotides, the CDR3 is TGCGCCAGCAGCCAAGAGTCGCCGGACAGGGGCTCCTACGAGCAGTACTTC. This gives the protein CASSQESPDRGSYEQYF.

The V gene is TRBV4-3, the J gene TRBJ1-5; D is unclear. Germline loops: CDR1 LGHNA, CDR2 YSLEER. CDR3 length equals 14 residues. V was clipped by 0 bases and J by 1 base, with 4 bases between them. The CDR3 here is CASSQDESNQPQHF. The CDR3 DNA follows: TGCGCCAGCAGCCAAGATGAGAGCAATCAGCCCCAGCATTTT.

The rearrangement uses TRBV2 and TRBJ2-7, with D uncertain. The V and J ends lost 8 bases and 2 bases respectively, with 22 bases between them. Germline lookup yields CDR1 SNHLY and CDR2 FYNNEI. The CDR3 totals 16 residues. The CDR3 sequence is CASAKSQLEPPYEQYF. The CDR3 nucleotides are TGTGCCAGCGCCAAAAGTCAGTTGGAGCCACCCTACGAGCAGTACTTC.

The chain has TRBV5-6 and TRBJ1-2; D is undetermined. The CDR3 is made up of 11 amino acids. V lost 2 bases and J 8 bases, leaving 7 bases between the germline ends. Germline CDR1 is SGHDT and CDR2 is YYEEEE. CDR3 coding DNA: TGTGCCAGCAGCTTTTCCAGCGGCTACACCTTC. This codes for CASSFSSGYTF.

V and J are TRBV19 and TRBJ2-3; TRBD2 is a possible D gene (5 bases). Trimming cost V 3 bases and J 0 bases, with 13 bases left between them. Per the germline V gene, CDR1 is LNHDA and CDR2 is SQIVND (reference sequence). The CDR3 length is 16 residues. The chain's CDR3 is CASSMEALFSTDTQYF. Here the CDR3 DNA reads TGTGCCAGTAGTATGGAGGCTCTCTTTAGCACAGATACGCAGTATTTT.

The CDR3 region has the DNA TGTGCCTGGAGTGTAGGGACAGGGGAGCAGTACTTC. This gives the protein CAWSVGTGEQYF. This chain connects TRBV30 to TRBJ2-7, with 9 bases fitting TRBD1. J lost 7 bases, V lost 0 bases, and 1 base had no gene match. Germline V gene lookup returns CDR1 GTSNPN and CDR2 SVGIG (reference sequence). CDR3 length: 12 amino acids.

This chain links TRBV5-4 with TRBJ2-7, with D possibly TRBD2 on 5 matching bases. This CDR3 comprises 14 residues. Germline CDR1 is SGHNT and CDR2 is YYREEE (reference sequence). The germline V and J ends were trimmed by 4 bases and 3 bases, with 14 bases remaining between them. In DNA form, the CDR3 reads TGTGCCAGCAGCCCTAAGGCGGGTTTCTACGAGCAGTACTTC. It specifies CASSPKAGFYEQYF.

Note on this clone: Other nucleotide sequences from this sample produce the same CDR3. The V gene is TRBV7-9, the J gene TRBJ2-5, with D uncertain. Trimming removed 1 base at V and 2 bases at J, with 8 bases between. Germline-derived CDR1 and CDR2 are SEHNR and FQNEAQ (reference sequence). This CDR3 spans 14 amino acids. CDR3 sequence (DNA): TGTGCCAGCAGCTTAGTTCTAGGACAAGAGACCCAGTACTTC. This translates into CASSLVLGQETQYF.

On this clone itself: Other DNA sequences in this sample translate to the same CDR3. The CDR3 sequence is CAWSPGTYEQYF. DNA for the CDR3: TGTGCCTGGAGCCCCGGGACCTACGAGCAGTACTTC. The V gene is TRBV30, the J gene TRBJ2-7; tentative D call: TRBD2 (5 bases). V gave up 3 bases and J gave up 2 bases, with 8 bases separating them. CDR3 size: 12 residues. Germline CDR1 GTSNPN, CDR2 SVGIG (reference sequence).

This clone was observed once. This rearrangement joins TRBV19 to TRBJ2-7; D may be TRBD1 (6 bases). Germline CDR1 and CDR2: LNHDA and SQIVND (reference sequence). The CDR3 spans 12 residues. The V and J ends lost 4 bases and 5 bases respectively, with 9 bases between them. The CDR3: CASSNRDDEQYF. CDR3 DNA sequence: TGTGCCAGTAGTAACAGGGACGACGAGCAGTACTTC.

The chain joins TRBV18 to TRBJ2-2; D remains unclear. CDR1 is KGHSH, CDR2 LQKENI, per germline. The CDR3 is made up of 12 amino acids. V gave up 3 bases and J gave up 6 bases, with 5 bases separating them. CDR3 in amino acids: CASSPGSGELFF. Here the CDR3 DNA reads TGTGCCAGCTCACCGGGATCCGGGGAGCTGTTTTTT.